These 8 T cell receptor beta chains were all obtained from the same sample, sequenced in a study of blood T cell repertoires in COVID-19. The repertoire was sequenced with immunoSEQ multiplex PCR; TCRdb's copy has only in-frame clones and lacks some. This repertoire shows some 220,000 clones, 80% to 85% found once; its top ten account for less than 6%. Sequenced input: peripheral blood. All receptors derive from a woman aged 70-85 years with COVID-19, enrolled during active disease.

A single count supports this clone. The chain is built from TRBV24-1 and TRBJ2-2; 13 bases are a match to TRBD2. The CDR3 runs 20 residues. V lost 4 bases, J lost 6 bases, and 16 bases stayed unmatched. Germline CDR1 KGHDR, CDR2 SFDVKD. Here the CDR3 reads CATSDADPTSGRRGPGELFF. The CDR3 DNA reads TGTGCCACCAGTGACGCAGACCCGACTAGCGGGAGGCGAGGACCCGGGGAGCTGTTTTTT.

The V and J genes are TRBV4-1 and TRBJ1-6; 10 nucleotides align to TRBD1. The CDR3 length is 15 residues. The germline V gene has CDR1 MGHRA and CDR2 YSYEKL. V trimming: 4 bases; J trimming: 7 bases; junction bases outside the gene matches: 4. The CDR3 here is CASSREGQGNSPLHF. The CDR3 region has the DNA TGCGCCAGCAGCCGAGAGGGACAGGGGAATTCACCCCTCCACTTT.

J is TRBJ1-1 and V is TRBV5-1; a weak D match, TRBD1 (5 bases). CDR1 and CDR2 (germline): SGHRS, YFSETQ. Trimming took 6 bases from V and 1 from J, leaving 10 bases between them. The CDR3 is 13 amino acids. The CDR3 reads CASKTDPNTEAFF. The CDR3 region has the DNA TGCGCCAGCAAGACAGACCCGAACACTGAAGCTTTCTTT. The entire variable domain, with the rest obtained from reference TRBV5-1 and TRBJ1-1, is as follows: KAGVTQTPRYLIKTRGQQVTLSCSPISGHRSVSWYQQTPGQGLQFLFEYFSETQRNKGNFPGRFSGRQFSNSRSEMNVSTLELGDSALYLCASKTDPNTEAFFGQGTRLTVV.

The CDR3, as DNA: TGTGCCAGCAGCTTAGATCTAAGCCGAGTTCAGTATTTT. This codes for CASSLDLSRVQYF. The V call is TRBV11-2, the J call TRBJ2-3; D gene uncertain. CDR1 and CDR2 (germline): SGHAT, FQNNGV. The CDR3 covers 13 residues. Trimming took 0 bases from V and 12 from J, leaving 13 bases between them.

The CDR3 here is CASASGGGQPQHF. As DNA, the CDR3 is TGTGCCAGCGCTAGTGGGGGGGGTCAGCCCCAGCATTTT. The chain is built from TRBV28 and TRBJ1-5, with D possibly being TRBD1 (5 bases). The germline V gene has CDR1 MDHEN and CDR2 SYDVKM. The ends were cut back, 8 bases at V and 6 bases at J, with 14 bases in the middle. The CDR3 consists of 13 residues.

J is TRBJ1-2 and V is TRBV5-1; D remains unclear. The CDR3 runs 13 residues. Trimming took 4 bases from V and 8 from J, leaving 15 bases between them. CDR1 and CDR2 from the germline V gene are SGHRS and YFSETQ. CDR3 sequence (DNA): TGCGCCAGCAGCGTAGGTGAGGGCCCCGGCTACACCTTC. It is translated as CASSVGEGPGYTF.

This clone was detected only once. The gene calls are TRBV18 and TRBJ1-4, with TRBD1 matching over 7 bases. The germline V gene has CDR1 KGHSH and CDR2 LQKENI. The CDR3 sequence is 14 residues long. V lost 1 base, J lost 10 bases, and 6 bases stayed unmatched. CDR3 in DNA: TGTGCCAGCTCACCACAACAGGGGCAGGGAAAACTGTTTTTT. Protein sequence: CASSPQQGQGKLFF.

The V gene is TRBV28, the J gene TRBJ1-1, with 7 bases identical to TRBD1. This CDR3 comprises 15 residues. The germline V gene encodes CDR1 MDHEN and CDR2 SYDVKM. The V gene end was trimmed by 6 bases and the J gene end by 5 bases; junction bases not matched to a gene: 12. DNA for the CDR3: TGTGCCAGCAGAGAAGGGGGCGCTAAGAGAACTGAAGCTTTCTTT. Its protein product is CASREGGAKRTEAFF.